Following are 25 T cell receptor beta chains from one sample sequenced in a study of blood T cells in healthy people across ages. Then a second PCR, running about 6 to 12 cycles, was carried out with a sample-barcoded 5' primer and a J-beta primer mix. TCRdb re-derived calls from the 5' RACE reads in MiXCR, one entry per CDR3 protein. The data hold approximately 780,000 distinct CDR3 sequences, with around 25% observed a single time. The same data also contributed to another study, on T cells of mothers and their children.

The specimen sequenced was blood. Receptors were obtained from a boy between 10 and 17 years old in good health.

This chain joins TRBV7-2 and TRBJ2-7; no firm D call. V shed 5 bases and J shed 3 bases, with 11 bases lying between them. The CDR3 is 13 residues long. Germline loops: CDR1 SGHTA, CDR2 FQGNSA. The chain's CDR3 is CASSVYKNYEQYF. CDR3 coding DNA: TGTGCCAGCAGCGTCTACAAGAACTACGAGCAGTACTTC.

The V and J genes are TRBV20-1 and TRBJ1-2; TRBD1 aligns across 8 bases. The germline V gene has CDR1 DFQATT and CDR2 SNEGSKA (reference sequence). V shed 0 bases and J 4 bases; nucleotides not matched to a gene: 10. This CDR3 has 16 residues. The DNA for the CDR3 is TGCAGTGCTAGAGATCTCGGGGGGACAGGCACCTATGGCTACACCTTC. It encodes CSARDLGGTGTYGYTF.

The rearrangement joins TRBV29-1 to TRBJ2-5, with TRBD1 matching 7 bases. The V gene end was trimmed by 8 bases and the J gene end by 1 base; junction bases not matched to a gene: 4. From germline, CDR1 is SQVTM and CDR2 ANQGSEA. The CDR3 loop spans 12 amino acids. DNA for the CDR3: TGCAGCTTCCGACAGGGCCAAGAGACCCAGTACTTC. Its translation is CSFRQGQETQYF.

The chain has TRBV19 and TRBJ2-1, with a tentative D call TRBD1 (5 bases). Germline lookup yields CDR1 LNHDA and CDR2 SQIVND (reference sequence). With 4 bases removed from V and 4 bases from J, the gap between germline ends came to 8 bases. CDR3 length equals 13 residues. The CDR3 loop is CASSTTDYNEQFF. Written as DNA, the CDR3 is TGTGCCAGTAGTACGACAGATTACAATGAGCAGTTCTTC.

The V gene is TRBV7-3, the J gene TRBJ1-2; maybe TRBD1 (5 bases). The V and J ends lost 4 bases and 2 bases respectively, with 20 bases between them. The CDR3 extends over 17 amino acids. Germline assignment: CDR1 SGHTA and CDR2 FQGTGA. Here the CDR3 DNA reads TGTGCCAGCAGCTCATCATCGGACAAGACAGAAAACTATGGCTACACCTTC. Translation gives CASSSSSDKTENYGYTF.

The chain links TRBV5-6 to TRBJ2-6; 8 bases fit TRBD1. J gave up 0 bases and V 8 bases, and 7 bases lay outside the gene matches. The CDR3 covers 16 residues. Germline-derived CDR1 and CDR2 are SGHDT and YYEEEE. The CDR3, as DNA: TGTGCCAGTAAGACAGGGGTCCTCTCTGGGGCCAACGTCCTGACTTTC. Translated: CASKTGVLSGANVLTF.

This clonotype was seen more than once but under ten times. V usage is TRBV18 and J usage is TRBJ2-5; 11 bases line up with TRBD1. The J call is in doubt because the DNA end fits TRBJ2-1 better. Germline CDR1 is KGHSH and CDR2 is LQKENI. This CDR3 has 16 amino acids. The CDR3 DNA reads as TGTGCCAGCTACAATCCCGGGACAGGGGGATTTTATGAGCAGTTCTTC. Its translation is CASYNPGTGGFYEQFF.

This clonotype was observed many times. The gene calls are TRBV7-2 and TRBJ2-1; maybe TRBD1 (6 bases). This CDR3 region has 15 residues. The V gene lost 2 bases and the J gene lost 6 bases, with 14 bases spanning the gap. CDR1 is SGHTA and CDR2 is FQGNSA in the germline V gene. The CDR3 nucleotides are TGTGCCAGCAGCTTAACAGGGCGGAGCCTCAATGAGCAGTTCTTC. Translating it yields CASSLTGRSLNEQFF. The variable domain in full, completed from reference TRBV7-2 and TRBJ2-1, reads GAGVSQSPSNKVTEKGKDVELRCDPISGHTALYWYRQSLGQGLEFLIYFQGNSAPDKSGLPSDRFSAERTGGSVSTLTIQRTQQEDSAVYLCASSLTGRSLNEQFFGPGTRLTVL.

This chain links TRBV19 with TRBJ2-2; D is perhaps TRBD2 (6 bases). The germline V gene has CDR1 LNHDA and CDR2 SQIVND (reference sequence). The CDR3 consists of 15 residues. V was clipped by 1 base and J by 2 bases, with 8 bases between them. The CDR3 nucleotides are TGTGCCAGTAGTATAGCGACTAGAAACACCGGGGAGCTGTTTTTT. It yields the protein CASSIATRNTGELFF.

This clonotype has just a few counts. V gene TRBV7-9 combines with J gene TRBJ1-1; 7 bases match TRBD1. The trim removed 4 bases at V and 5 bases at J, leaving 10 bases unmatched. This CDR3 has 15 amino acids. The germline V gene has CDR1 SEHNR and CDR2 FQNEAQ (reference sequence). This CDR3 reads CASSSSYRGWTEAFF. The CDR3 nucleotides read TGTGCCAGCAGCTCATCCTACAGGGGTTGGACTGAAGCTTTCTTT.

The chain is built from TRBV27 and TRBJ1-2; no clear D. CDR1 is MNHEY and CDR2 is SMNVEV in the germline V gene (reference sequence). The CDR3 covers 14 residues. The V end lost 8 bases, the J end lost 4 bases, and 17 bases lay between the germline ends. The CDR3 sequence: CASAYRAGVYGYTF. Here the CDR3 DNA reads TGTGCCAGCGCGTATCGAGCAGGCGTCTATGGCTACACCTTC.

The CDR3 nucleotides are TGTGCTAGTGGGAACACAGGGCCCCCGTATCAGCCCCAGCATTTT. Protein sequence: CASGNTGPPYQPQHF. This chain uses TRBV12-5 with TRBJ1-5; TRBD1 might be the D (6 bases). Germline V gene data show CDR1 as LGHNT and CDR2 as FRNRAP. V dropped 6 bases and J dropped 5 bases, with 17 bases sitting between them. The CDR3 contains 15 residues.

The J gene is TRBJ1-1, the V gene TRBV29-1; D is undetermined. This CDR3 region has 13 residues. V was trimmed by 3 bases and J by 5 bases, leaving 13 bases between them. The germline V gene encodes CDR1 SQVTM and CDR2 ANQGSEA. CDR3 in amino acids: CSVDGSRATEAFF. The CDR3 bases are TGCAGCGTTGATGGCAGCCGGGCTACTGAAGCTTTCTTT.

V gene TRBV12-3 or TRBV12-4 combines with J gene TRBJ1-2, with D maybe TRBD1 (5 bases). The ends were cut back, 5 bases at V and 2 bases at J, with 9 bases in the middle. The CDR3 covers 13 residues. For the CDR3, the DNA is TGTGCCAGCAGTAGAAACAGGAACTATGGCTACACCTTC. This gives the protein CASSRNRNYGYTF.

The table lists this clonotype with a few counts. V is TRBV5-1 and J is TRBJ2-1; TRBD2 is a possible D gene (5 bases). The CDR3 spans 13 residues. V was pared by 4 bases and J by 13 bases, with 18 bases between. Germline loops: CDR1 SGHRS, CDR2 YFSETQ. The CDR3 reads CASSVGSTDLQFF. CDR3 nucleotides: TGCGCCAGCAGCGTTGGGAGTACGGATCTTCAGTTCTTC.

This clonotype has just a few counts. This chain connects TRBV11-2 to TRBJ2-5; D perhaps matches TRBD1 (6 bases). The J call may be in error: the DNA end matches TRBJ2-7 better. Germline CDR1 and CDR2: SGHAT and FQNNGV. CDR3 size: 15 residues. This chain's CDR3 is CASSLGGGPLYEQYF. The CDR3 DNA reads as TGTGCCAGCAGCTTAGGAGGGGGTCCCCTCTACGAGCAGTACTTC.

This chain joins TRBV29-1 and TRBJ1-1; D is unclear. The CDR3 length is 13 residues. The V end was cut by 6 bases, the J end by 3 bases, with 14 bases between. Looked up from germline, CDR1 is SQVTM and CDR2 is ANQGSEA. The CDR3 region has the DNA TGCAGCGTGGCCCGGGGAGATTACACTGAAGCTTTCTTT. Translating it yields CSVARGDYTEAFF.

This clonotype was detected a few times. The CDR3 region is CATSRDLTGANVLTF. The CDR3 DNA sequence: TGTGCCACCAGCAGAGATCTAACTGGGGCCAACGTCCTGACTTTC. V is TRBV15 and J is TRBJ2-6; D unresolved. V dropped 0 bases and J dropped 2 bases, with 5 bases sitting between them. Per the germline V gene, CDR1 is LNHNV and CDR2 is YYDKDF (reference sequence). CDR3 length equals 15 residues.

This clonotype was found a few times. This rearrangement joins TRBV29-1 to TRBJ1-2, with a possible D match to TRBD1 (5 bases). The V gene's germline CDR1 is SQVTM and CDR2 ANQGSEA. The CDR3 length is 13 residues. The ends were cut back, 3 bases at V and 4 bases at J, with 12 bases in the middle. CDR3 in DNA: TGCAGCGTTGAGCTAGGGGCGGCCTATGGCTACACCTTC. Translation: CSVELGAAYGYTF.

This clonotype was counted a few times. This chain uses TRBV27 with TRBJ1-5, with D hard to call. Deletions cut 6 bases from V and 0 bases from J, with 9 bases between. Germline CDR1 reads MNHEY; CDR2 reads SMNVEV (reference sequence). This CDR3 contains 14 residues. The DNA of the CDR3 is TGTGCCAGCAGACAGACGTATAGCAATCAGCCCCAGCATTTT. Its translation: CASRQTYSNQPQHF.

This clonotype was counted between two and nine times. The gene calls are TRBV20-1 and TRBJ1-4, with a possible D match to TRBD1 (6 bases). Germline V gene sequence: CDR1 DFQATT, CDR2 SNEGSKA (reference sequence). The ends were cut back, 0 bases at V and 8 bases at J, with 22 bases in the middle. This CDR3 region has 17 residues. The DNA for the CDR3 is TGCAGTGCTAGAGATTGGGGTGATCGCAGGGGAGGGGAAAAACTGTTTTTT. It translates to CSARDWGDRRGGEKLFF.

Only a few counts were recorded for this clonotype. CDR3 loop: CASSLYRGPGYGYTF. The CDR3, as DNA: TGCGCCAGCAGCTTATATCGGGGGCCAGGCTATGGCTACACCTTC. The chain employs TRBV5-1 and TRBJ1-2; possibly TRBD1 for D (6 bases). Germline V lookup: CDR1 SGHRS, CDR2 YFSETQ. This CDR3 is built from 15 residues. V lost 2 bases, J lost 4 bases, and 15 bases lay in between.

The CDR3 DNA is TGCAGCGGCGGATACTCCTACGAGCAGTACTTC. Translating gives CSGGYSYEQYF. V and J are TRBV29-1 and TRBJ2-7, with D hard to call. V was trimmed by 7 bases and J by 0 bases, leaving 7 bases between them. The CDR3 is made up of 11 amino acids. Looked up from germline, CDR1 is SQVTM and CDR2 is ANQGSEA.

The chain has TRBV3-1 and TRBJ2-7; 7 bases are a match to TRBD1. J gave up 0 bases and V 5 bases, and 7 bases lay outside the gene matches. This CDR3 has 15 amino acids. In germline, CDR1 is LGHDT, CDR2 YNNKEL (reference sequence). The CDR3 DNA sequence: TGTGCCAGCAGCTATCCGGGACAGCCCTCCTACGAGCAGTACTTC. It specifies CASSYPGQPSYEQYF.

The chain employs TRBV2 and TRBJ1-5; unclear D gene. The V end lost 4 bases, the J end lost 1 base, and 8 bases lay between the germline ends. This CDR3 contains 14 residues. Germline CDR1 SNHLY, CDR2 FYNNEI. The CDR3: CASSGQRSNQPQHF. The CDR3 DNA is TGTGCCAGCAGTGGTCAGCGGAGCAATCAGCCCCAGCATTTT.